The clone carrying this TCR beta chain appeared once. The antigen remains unidentified. Reverse transcribed after extraction, RNA yielded cDNA as the sequencing template. The assay was immunoSEQ multiplex PCR, and TCRdb's table has in-frame clones only and misses some. Here the sample spans about 100,000 clones, roughly 64% being singletons. Trimming shortened V by 0 bases and J by 6 bases, and 9 bases separated the two germline ends. The CDR3 is made up of 12 amino acids. CDR1 GTSNPN and CDR2 SVGIG come from the germline V gene (reference sequence). These data originate in a study of CD8+ T cells in alopecia areata. Points from the study as a whole: Elevated clonality characterized lesional scalp relative to normal scalp, particularly in alopecia totalis/universalis.

The rearrangement joins TRBV30 to TRBJ2-7, with D possibly being TRBD1 (6 bases). This receptor was identified in a human donor in good health. Sequenced: CD8+ T cells sorted from blood. The CDR3 nucleotides are TGTGCCTGGAGTGTACAAGGGGGCGAGCAGTACTTC. Translating gives CAWSVQGGEQYF.